This passage covers 28 T cell receptor beta chains from one sample sequenced in a study of post-analysis software for immune sequencing data. Broader study findings: Five TRBV segments, including TRBV5-6, TRBV5-1 and TRBV20-1, were more frequent in patients than controls.

Unique molecular identifiers were built into the TCR beta cDNA libraries. MiXCR, run by TCRdb on the PCR reads, gives a single entry per CDR3 protein. The data contain about 540,000 distinct CDR3 sequences, approximately 31% of them singletons. Their target antigens are unknown. The sequenced sample consisted of blood. Every receptor here comes from a girl aged 2-17 years with multiple sclerosis.

This clonotype occurred a few times. This chain connects TRBV6-1 to TRBJ2-5; D is unresolved. V lost 3 bases, J lost 4 bases, and 12 bases lay in between. Per the germline V gene, CDR1 is MNHNS and CDR2 is SASEGT. The CDR3 length is 14 residues. The CDR3 loop is CASSDFISPETQYF. The CDR3 DNA sequence: TGTGCCAGCAGTGACTTCATAAGCCCAGAGACCCAGTACTTC.

With respect to this clonotype: A clone one base away is much larger, so this may be a read error. This chain links TRBV29-1 with TRBJ2-1; 8 bases line up with TRBD1. Germline V gene lookup returns CDR1 SQVTM and CDR2 ANQGSEA. CDR3 length equals 13 residues. The CDR3 loop reads CSVRQGPYNEHFF. The CDR3 DNA reads as TGCAGCGTTAGACAGGGGCCTTACAATGAGCACTTCTTC.

The chain couples TRBV20-1 to TRBJ2-5, with 8 positions matching TRBD2. There are 15 residues in the CDR3. V was pared by 3 bases and J by 0 bases, with 6 bases of the junction left unmatched. Germline CDR1 reads DFQATT; CDR2 reads SNEGSKA (reference sequence). The CDR3: CSARSGGAYQETQYF. CDR3 sequence (DNA): TGCAGTGCTAGGTCCGGGGGGGCCTACCAAGAGACCCAGTACTTC.

At least ten counts were recorded for this clonotype. The chain combines TRBV5-5 with TRBJ2-5; no definite D call. The CDR3 is made up of 14 amino acids. Germline V lookup: CDR1 SGHKS, CDR2 YYEKEE (reference sequence). V was clipped by 0 bases and J by 1 base, with 7 bases between them. DNA for the CDR3: TGTGCCAGCAGCTTGGTCCCCGGCCAAGAGACCCAGTACTTC. Translation gives CASSLVPGQETQYF.

The V and J genes are TRBV5-1 and TRBJ2-1; 9 bases align to TRBD1. Unmatched junction bases numbered 6, after V lost 2 bases and J lost 3 bases. The CDR3 contains 16 residues. CDR1 SGHRS and CDR2 YFSETQ come from the germline V gene. CDR3 nucleotide sequence: TGCGCCAGCAGCTTAGGGACAGGGACCCTCTACAATGAGCAGTTCTTC. The encoded protein is CASSLGTGTLYNEQFF.

The chain uses TRBV10-3 and TRBJ2-1; D might be TRBD1 or TRBD2, each matching 7 bases. Germline loops: CDR1 ENHRY, CDR2 SYGVKD. The V and J ends lost 4 bases and 5 bases respectively, with 15 bases between them. The CDR3 is made up of 15 amino acids. In DNA, the CDR3 is TGTGCCATCAGTGGACAGGGAGGGACGGACAATGAGCAGTTCTTC. It specifies CAISGQGGTDNEQFF.

This clonotype was seen only a few times. This chain uses TRBV12-3 or TRBV12-4 with TRBJ1-5; D is undetermined. This CDR3 comprises 15 residues. The V end was cut by 6 bases, the J end by 3 bases, with 15 bases between. For the CDR3, the DNA is TGTGCCAGCAGCCCACGGAAGGGTTCCAATCAGCCCCAGCATTTT. As protein: CASSPRKGSNQPQHF.

This clonotype was recorded a few times. This chain connects TRBV12-3 or TRBV12-4 to TRBJ2-7; maybe TRBD2 (6 bases). The CDR3 is 14 residues long. V was shortened by 6 bases and J by 1 base, with 13 bases between the two germline ends. The CDR3 DNA follows: TGTGCCAGCAGACGCGGGGACGGTTCCTACGAGCAGTACTTC. The encoded protein is CASRRGDGSYEQYF.

This clonotype was counted between two and nine times. The gene calls are TRBV20-1 and TRBJ2-1; D remains ambiguous. In germline, CDR1 is DFQATT, CDR2 SNEGSKA (reference sequence). CDR3 length equals 13 residues. V was clipped by 5 bases and J by 1 base, with 9 bases between them. The CDR3 DNA reads as TGCAGTGCTCCTTGGGCGTCCTACAATGAGCAGTTCTTC. Translating it yields CSAPWASYNEQFF.

The chain employs TRBV6-4 and TRBJ1-2, with 7 bases identical to TRBD1. The CDR3 length is 19 residues. Germline V lookup: CDR1 MRHNA, CDR2 SNTAGT. V shed 7 bases, J shed 2 bases, and the junction held 22 bases outside the gene matches. The CDR3 nucleotides read TGTGCCAGCATATGCGTAAACAGGGGAGAGCGGTGCATAAACTATGGCTACACCTTC. Its protein is CASICVNRGERCINYGYTF.

The genes are TRBV4-2 and TRBJ2-5, with D perhaps matching TRBD1 or TRBD2 (6 bases each). Germline CDR1 is LGHNA and CDR2 is YNFKEQ. The CDR3 consists of 17 residues. V was clipped by 4 bases and J by 5 bases, with 23 bases between them. This CDR3 is CASSPQGGTPEGETQYF. The CDR3 DNA is TGTGCCAGCAGCCCACAGGGTGGGACTCCGGAGGGCGAGACCCAGTACTTC.

This clonotype showed up just a few times. The chain recombines TRBV7-3 with TRBJ2-5; 7 nucleotides agree with TRBD2. The CDR3 runs to 16 residues. Germline CDR1 and CDR2: SGHTA and FQGTGA. The junction had 7 bases not matched to a gene; V was cut back by 2 bases and J by 1 base. CDR3 sequence reads: CASSLWGGTGQETQYF. The CDR3 DNA follows: TGTGCCAGCAGCTTATGGGGGGGGACGGGCCAAGAGACCCAGTACTTC. Together with reference TRBV7-3 and TRBJ2-5, the CDR3 gives the full variable domain: GAGVSQTPSNKVTEKGKYVELRCDPISGHTALYWYRQSLGQGPEFLIYFQGTGAADDSGLPNDRFFAVRPEGSVSTLKIQRTERGDSAVYLCASSLWGGTGQETQYFGPGTRLLVL.

The CDR3 is CASTFSGGASEQFF. Written as DNA, the CDR3 is TGTGCCAGCACCTTTAGCGGGGGGGCCTCTGAGCAGTTCTTC. V usage is TRBV12-3 or TRBV12-4 and J usage is TRBJ2-1, with TRBD2 matching 11 bases. This CDR3 is built from 14 residues. Trimming cost V 7 bases and J 9 bases; bases outside gene matches: 8.

Only one count was recorded for this clonotype. The chain joins TRBV6-5 to TRBJ2-1, with 15 bases that match TRBD2. Germline values: CDR1 MNHEY, CDR2 SVGAGI. V shed 0 bases and J 0 bases; nucleotides not matched to a gene: 6. The CDR3 covers 20 residues. CDR3: CASSYSGLAGGWSSYNEQFF. CDR3 nucleotide sequence: TGTGCCAGCAGTTACTCGGGACTAGCGGGGGGCTGGAGCTCCTACAATGAGCAGTTCTTC.

This chain joins TRBV13 and TRBJ1-2, with 10 bases matching TRBD1. The length of the CDR3 is 15 residues. In germline, CDR1 is PRHDT, CDR2 FYEKMQ (reference sequence). V gave up 4 bases and J gave up 4 bases; unmatched junction bases: 6. CDR3 residues: CASSYGGQGTYGYTF. CDR3 DNA sequence: TGTGCCAGCAGCTATGGGGGACAGGGGACCTATGGCTACACCTTC.

The rearrangement uses TRBV7-2 and TRBJ2-1; no clear D gene. Germline lookup yields CDR1 SGHTA and CDR2 FQGNSA. The CDR3 extends over 14 amino acids. The V gene lost 4 bases and the J gene lost 5 bases, with 12 bases spanning the gap. The CDR3 region is CASSSWYPNNEQFF. The CDR3 DNA sequence: TGTGCCAGCAGCTCATGGTACCCAAACAATGAGCAGTTCTTC.

J is TRBJ2-1 and V is TRBV7-6; 12 nucleotides agree with TRBD2. Per germline, CDR1 SGHVS and CDR2 FNYEAQ. The CDR3 is 17 residues long. V lost 1 base, J lost 9 bases, and 10 bases stayed unmatched. The CDR3 loop reads CASSLDLAGGPRSEQFF. In DNA, the CDR3 is TGTGCCAGCAGCTTAGATCTAGCGGGGGGGCCTCGAAGTGAGCAGTTCTTC.

V usage is TRBV9 and J usage is TRBJ1-2, with D possibly TRBD1 on 5 matching bases. The germline CDR1 and CDR2 sequences are SGDLS and YYNGEE. V was cut by 3 bases and J by 4 bases, with 10 bases left in between. The CDR3 totals 13 residues. CDR3 DNA: TGTGCCAGCAGCGAGGGACGGACCTATGGCTACACCTTC. It translates to CASSEGRTYGYTF.

This CDR3 is CASSPRGRTMGYTF. CDR3 DNA sequence: TGTGCCAGCAGCCCGAGGGGCAGGACTATGGGCTACACCTTC. This chain joins TRBV3-1 and TRBJ1-2, with D possibly TRBD1 on 5 matching bases. V dropped 4 bases and J dropped 8 bases, with 17 bases sitting between them. The CDR3 is 14 amino acids. The germline V gene has CDR1 LGHDT and CDR2 YNNKEL (reference sequence). The full variable domain, completed using reference TRBV3-1 and TRBJ1-2, is DTAVSQTPKYLVTQMGNDKSIKCEQNLGHDTMYWYKQDSKKFLKIMFSYNNKELIINETVPNRFSPKSPDKAHLNLHINSLELGDSAVYFCASSPRGRTMGYTFGSGTRLTVV.

In its sample, this clonotype was seen a few times. The chain recombines TRBV12-3 or TRBV12-4 with TRBJ1-1; TRBD1 aligns across 7 bases. The CDR3 loop spans 13 amino acids. V shed 8 bases and J 5 bases; nucleotides not matched to a gene: 8. CDR3 sequence: CASEEGQMTEAFF. The CDR3, as DNA: TGTGCCAGCGAGGAGGGACAGATGACTGAAGCTTTCTTT.

This clonotype was observed a few times. This chain uses TRBV5-1 with TRBJ1-1; 12 positions agree with TRBD1. Trimming removed 5 bases from V and 4 bases from J; junction bases left unmatched: 9. The CDR3 loop spans 16 amino acids. The germline CDR1 and CDR2 sequences are SGHRS and YFSETQ. The CDR3 region has the DNA TGCGCCAGCAGTCCCTCGCCGGGACAGGGGGCCACTGAAGCTTTCTTT. This gives the protein CASSPSPGQGATEAFF.

This chain joins TRBV5-1 and TRBJ2-1; tentative D call: TRBD1 (5 bases). CDR3 length: 12 residues. V gave up 8 bases and J gave up 8 bases, with 14 bases separating them. From germline, CDR1 is SGHRS and CDR2 YFSETQ. In DNA, the CDR3 is TGCGCCAGTCTCGGGCAGGGCTATGAGCAGTTCTTC. This sequence encodes CASLGQGYEQFF.

As regards this clonotype: This may be a read error, as it is one base from a much larger clone. The chain joins TRBV7-6 to TRBJ2-3, with 8 bases that match TRBD2. CDR1 and CDR2 from the germline V gene are SGHVS and FNYEAQ. The length of the CDR3 is 13 residues. CDR3 sequence: CASGGGLADTQCF. DNA for the CDR3: TGTGCCAGCGGCGGGGGGCTCGCAGATACGCAGTGTTTT.

There are a few counts of this clonotype. Germline and junction disagree at one end, which may indicate a read error. V and J are TRBV12-3 or TRBV12-4 and TRBJ2-2; 9 bases align to TRBD1. CDR3 length equals 15 residues. DNA for the CDR3: TGTGCCAGCAGTTTCCGGACAGGGGTTCCCGGGGAGTTGTTTTTT. Translation gives CASSFRTGVPGELFF.

This clonotype was counted a few times. The rearrangement links TRBV9 to TRBJ2-7, with TRBD1 matching over 8 bases. CDR1 and CDR2 from the germline V gene are SGDLS and YYNGEE. The CDR3 consists of 14 residues. The ends lost 3 bases at V and 2 bases at J; junction bases unmatched: 4. CDR3 loop: CASSGGTGPYEQYF. The CDR3 DNA follows: TGTGCCAGCAGCGGTGGGACAGGTCCCTACGAGCAGTACTTC.

The J gene is TRBJ1-2, the V gene TRBV29-1; weak D call: TRBD1 (5 bases). Germline values: CDR1 SQVTM, CDR2 ANQGSEA. This CDR3 is built from 16 residues. Trimming stripped 4 bases from V and 8 bases from J, with 26 bases between. CDR3 sequence (DNA): TGCAGCGTTGCCGGTGGGCCGGAACCCTCAGGGTTCGGCTACACCTTC. Amino acids: CSVAGGPEPSGFGYTF.

The chain uses TRBV25-1 and TRBJ1-2; D is unresolved. From germline, CDR1 is MGHDK and CDR2 SYGVNS. This CDR3 comprises 13 residues. Trimming pared 3 bases from V and 3 bases from J, leaving 8 bases between. The CDR3 is CASSDRADYGYTF. The DNA of the CDR3 is TGTGCCAGCAGTGATAGGGCCGACTATGGCTACACCTTC.

The rearrangement links TRBV2 to TRBJ2-4; the D gene is possibly TRBD1 (6 bases). With the DNA end fitting TRBJ2-7 better, the J assignment may be wrong. The V gene's germline CDR1 is SNHLY and CDR2 FYNNEI. The CDR3 contains 14 residues. The CDR3 bases are TGTGCCAGCAGTGGGGGGACAACAGCCTACGAGCAGTACTTC. It translates to CASSGGTTAYEQYF.